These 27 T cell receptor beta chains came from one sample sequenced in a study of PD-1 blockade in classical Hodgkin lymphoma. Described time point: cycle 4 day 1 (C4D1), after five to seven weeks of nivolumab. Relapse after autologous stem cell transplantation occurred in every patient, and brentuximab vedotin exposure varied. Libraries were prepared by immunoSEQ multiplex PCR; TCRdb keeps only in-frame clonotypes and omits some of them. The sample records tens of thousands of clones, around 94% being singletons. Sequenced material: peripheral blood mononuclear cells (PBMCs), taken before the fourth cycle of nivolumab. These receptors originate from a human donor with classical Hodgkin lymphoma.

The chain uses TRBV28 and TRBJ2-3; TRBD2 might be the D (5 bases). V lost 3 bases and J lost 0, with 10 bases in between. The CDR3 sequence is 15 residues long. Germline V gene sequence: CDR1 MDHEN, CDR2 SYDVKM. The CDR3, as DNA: TGTGCCAGCAGTTTGGTGGGGAGAAGCACAGATACGCAGTATTTT. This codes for CASSLVGRSTDTQYF.

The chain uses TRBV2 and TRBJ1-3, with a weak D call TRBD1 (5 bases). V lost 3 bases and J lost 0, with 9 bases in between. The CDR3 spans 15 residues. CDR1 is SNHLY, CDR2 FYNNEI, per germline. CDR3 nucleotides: TGTGCCAGCAGTGAGGGGCATATCTCTGGAAACACCATATATTTT. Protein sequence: CASSEGHISGNTIYF.

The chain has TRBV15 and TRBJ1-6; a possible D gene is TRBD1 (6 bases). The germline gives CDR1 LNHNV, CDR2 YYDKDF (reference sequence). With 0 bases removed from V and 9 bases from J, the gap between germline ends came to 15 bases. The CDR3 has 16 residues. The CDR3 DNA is TGTGCCACCAGCAGAGATCCCTCAGGGGCGGGTTCACCCCTCCACTTT. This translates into CATSRDPSGAGSPLHF.

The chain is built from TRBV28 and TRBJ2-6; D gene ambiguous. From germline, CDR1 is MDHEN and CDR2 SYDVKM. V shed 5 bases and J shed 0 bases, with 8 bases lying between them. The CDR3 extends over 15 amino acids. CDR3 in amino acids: CASSLLNSGANVLTF. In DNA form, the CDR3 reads TGTGCCAGCAGTCTGTTGAACTCTGGGGCCAACGTCCTGACTTTC.

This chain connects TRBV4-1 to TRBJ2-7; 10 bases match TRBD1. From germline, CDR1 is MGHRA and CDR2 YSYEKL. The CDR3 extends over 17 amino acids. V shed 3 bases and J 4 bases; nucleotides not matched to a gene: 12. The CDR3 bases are TGCGCCAGCAGCCAGGGGGGGAGACAGGGGGCGGCTTACGAGCAGTACTTC. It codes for CASSQGGRQGAAYEQYF.

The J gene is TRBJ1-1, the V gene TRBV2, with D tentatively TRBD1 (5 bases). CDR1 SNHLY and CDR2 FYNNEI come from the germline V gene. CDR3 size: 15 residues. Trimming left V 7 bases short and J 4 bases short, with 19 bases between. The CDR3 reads CASTGAGGRSTEAFF. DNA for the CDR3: TGTGCCAGCACTGGGGCCGGCGGGAGGAGCACTGAAGCTTTCTTT.

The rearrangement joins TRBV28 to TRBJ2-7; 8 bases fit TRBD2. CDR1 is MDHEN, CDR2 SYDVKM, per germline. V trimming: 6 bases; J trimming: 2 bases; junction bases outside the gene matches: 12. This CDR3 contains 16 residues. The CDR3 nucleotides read TGTGCCAGCAGGTCACCGGGACTAGGGAGTCCCTACGAGCAGTACTTC. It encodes CASRSPGLGSPYEQYF.

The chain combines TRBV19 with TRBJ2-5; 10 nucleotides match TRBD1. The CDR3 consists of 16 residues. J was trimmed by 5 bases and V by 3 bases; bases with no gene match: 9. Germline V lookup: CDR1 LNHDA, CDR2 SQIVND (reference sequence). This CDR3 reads CASSMGWDRGKETQYF. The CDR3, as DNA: TGTGCCAGTAGTATGGGATGGGACAGGGGAAAGGAGACCCAGTACTTC.

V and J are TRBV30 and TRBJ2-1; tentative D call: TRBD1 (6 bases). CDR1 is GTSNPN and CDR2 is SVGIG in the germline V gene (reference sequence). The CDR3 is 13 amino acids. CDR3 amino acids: CCFRDNHRSEQFF. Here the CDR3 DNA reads TGTTGTTTCCGGGACAATCATCGAAGTGAGCAGTTCTTC.

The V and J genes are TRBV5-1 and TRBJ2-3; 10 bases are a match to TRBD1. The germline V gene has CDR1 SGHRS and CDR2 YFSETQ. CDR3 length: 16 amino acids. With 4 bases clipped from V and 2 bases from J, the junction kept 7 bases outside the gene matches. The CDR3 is CASSTGQGIVTDTQYF. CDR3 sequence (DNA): TGCGCCAGCAGCACGGGACAGGGGATCGTCACAGATACGCAGTATTTT. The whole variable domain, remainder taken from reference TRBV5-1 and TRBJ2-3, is KAGVTQTPRYLIKTRGQQVTLSCSPISGHRSVSWYQQTPGQGLQFLFEYFSETQRNKGNFPGRFSGRQFSNSRSEMNVSTLELGDSALYLCASSTGQGIVTDTQYFGPGTRLTVL.

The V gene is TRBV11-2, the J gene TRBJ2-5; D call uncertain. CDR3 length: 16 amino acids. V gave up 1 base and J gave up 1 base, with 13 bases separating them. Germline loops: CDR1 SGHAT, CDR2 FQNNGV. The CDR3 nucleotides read TGTGCCAGCAGCTTAGTAGGTCAGAGAAGCCAAGAGACCCAGTACTTC. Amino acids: CASSLVGQRSQETQYF.

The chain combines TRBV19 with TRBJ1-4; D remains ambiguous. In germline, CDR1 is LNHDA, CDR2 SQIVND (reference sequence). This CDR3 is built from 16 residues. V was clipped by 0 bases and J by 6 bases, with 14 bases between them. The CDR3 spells CASSIDFWQTDEKLFF. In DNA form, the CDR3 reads TGTGCCAGTAGTATAGATTTCTGGCAGACCGATGAAAAACTGTTTTTT.

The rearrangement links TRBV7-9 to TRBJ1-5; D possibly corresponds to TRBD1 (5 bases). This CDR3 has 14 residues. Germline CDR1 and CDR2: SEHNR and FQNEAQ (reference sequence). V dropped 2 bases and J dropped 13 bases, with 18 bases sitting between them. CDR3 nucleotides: TGTGCCAGCAGCTTAAATTACGGGGACGCGCTTCAGCATTTT. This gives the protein CASSLNYGDALQHF.

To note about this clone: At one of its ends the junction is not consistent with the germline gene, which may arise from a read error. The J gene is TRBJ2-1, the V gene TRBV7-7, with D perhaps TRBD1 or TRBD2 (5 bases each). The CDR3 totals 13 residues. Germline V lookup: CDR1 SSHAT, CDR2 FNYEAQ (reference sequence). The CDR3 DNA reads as TGTGCTAGCAGCGCTCTCGGGGCCAATGAGCAGTTCTTC. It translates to CASSALGANEQFF.

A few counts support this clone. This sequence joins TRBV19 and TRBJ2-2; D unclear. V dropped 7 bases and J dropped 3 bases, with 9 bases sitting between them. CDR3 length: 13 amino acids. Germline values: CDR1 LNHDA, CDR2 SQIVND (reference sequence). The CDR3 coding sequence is TGTGCCAGTACCAACAGCGACACCGGGGAGCTGTTTTTT. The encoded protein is CASTNSDTGELFF. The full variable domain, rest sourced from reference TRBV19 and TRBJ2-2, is DGGITQSPKYLFRKEGQNVTLSCEQNLNHDAMYWYRQDPGQGLRLIYYSQIVNDFQKGDIAEGYSVSREKKESFPLTVTSAQKNPTAFYLCASTNSDTGELFFGEGSRLTVL.

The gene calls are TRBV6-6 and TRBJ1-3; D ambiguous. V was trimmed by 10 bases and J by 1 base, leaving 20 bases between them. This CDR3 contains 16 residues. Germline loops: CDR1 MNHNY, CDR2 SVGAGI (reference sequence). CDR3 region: CATEKVDRPSGNTIYF. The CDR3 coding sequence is TGTGCCACGGAGAAGGTCGACCGCCCTTCTGGAAACACCATATATTTT.

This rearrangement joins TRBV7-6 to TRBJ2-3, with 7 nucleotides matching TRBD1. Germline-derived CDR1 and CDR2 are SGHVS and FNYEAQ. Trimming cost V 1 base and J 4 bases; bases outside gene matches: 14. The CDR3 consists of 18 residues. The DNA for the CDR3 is TGTGCCAGCAGCTTAGGGCCTCCGACAGGGTGGGTTGCAGATACGCAGTATTTT. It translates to CASSLGPPTGWVADTQYF.

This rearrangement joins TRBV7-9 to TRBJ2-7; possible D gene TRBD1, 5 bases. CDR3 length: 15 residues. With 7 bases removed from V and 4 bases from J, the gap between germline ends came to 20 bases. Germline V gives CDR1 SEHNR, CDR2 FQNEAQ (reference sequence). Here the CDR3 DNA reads TGTGCCAGCACCCCCGCGGCAGGGCCATATTACGAGCAGTACTTC. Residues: CASTPAAGPYYEQYF.

CDR3 amino acids: CASSLEAGHNQPQHF. The CDR3 nucleotides are TGTGCCAGCAGCTTAGAGGCAGGGCACAATCAGCCCCAGCATTTT. The chain joins TRBV11-2 to TRBJ1-5; possibly TRBD1 for D (5 bases). The germline V gene has CDR1 SGHAT and CDR2 FQNNGV. The V gene lost 0 bases and the J gene lost 3 bases, with 9 bases spanning the gap. The CDR3 length is 15 residues.

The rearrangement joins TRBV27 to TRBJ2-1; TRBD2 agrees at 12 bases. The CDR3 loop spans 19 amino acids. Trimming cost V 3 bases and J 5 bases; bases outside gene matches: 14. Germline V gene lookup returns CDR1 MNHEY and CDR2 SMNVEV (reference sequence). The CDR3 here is CASSFRSRLAGGINNEQFF. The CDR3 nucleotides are TGTGCCAGCAGTTTTAGGTCCCGGCTAGCGGGAGGGATAAACAATGAGCAGTTCTTC.

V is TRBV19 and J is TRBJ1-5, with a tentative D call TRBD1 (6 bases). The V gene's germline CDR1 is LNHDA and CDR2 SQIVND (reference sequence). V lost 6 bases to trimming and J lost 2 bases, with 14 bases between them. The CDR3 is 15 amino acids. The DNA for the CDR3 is TGTGCCAGTAGGGAAGGGGGGGGTGGCAATCAGCCCCAGCATTTT. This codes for CASREGGGGNQPQHF.

The CDR3: CASSLAKGNSPLHF. The CDR3 nucleotides are TGTGCCAGCAGCTTGGCCAAGGGAAATTCACCCCTCCACTTT. V gene TRBV5-6 combines with J gene TRBJ1-6; D gene unclear. The germline V and J ends were trimmed by 0 bases and 7 bases, with 8 bases remaining between them. There are 14 residues in the CDR3. Germline CDR1 SGHDT, CDR2 YYEEEE.

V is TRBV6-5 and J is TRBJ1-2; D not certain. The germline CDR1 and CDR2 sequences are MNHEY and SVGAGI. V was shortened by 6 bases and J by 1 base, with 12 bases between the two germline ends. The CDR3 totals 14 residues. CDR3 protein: CASSPGGSNYGYTF. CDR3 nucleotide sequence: TGTGCCAGCAGCCCGGGTGGGAGTAACTATGGCTACACCTTC.

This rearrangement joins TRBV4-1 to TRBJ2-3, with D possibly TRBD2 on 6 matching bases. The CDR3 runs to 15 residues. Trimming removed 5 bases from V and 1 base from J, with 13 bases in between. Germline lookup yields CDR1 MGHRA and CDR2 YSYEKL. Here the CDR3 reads CASSAWTGGTDTQYF. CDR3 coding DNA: TGCGCCAGCAGCGCCTGGACGGGGGGCACAGATACGCAGTATTTT.

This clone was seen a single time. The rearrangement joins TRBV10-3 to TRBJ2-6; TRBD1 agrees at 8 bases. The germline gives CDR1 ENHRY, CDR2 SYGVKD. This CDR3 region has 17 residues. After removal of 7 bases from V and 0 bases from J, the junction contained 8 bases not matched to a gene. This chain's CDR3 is CAITPGGKSSGANVLTF. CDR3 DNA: TGTGCCATCACCCCAGGGGGCAAGTCCTCTGGGGCCAACGTCCTGACTTTC.

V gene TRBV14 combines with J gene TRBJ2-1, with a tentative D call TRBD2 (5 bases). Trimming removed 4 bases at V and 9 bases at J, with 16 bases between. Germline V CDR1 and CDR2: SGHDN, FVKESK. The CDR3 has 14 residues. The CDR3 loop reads CASSLGIVYSEQFF. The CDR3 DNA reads TGTGCCAGCAGCCTCGGGATAGTATATAGTGAGCAGTTCTTC.

CDR3 DNA sequence: TGTGCCAGCAGCACAGGGAAGAGTGAGCAGTTCTTC. It codes for CASSTGKSEQFF. The V and J genes are TRBV6-5 and TRBJ2-1; perhaps TRBD1 as D (6 bases). Trimming left V 6 bases short and J 9 bases short, with 12 bases between. The germline V gene has CDR1 MNHEY and CDR2 SVGAGI. The CDR3 has 12 residues.